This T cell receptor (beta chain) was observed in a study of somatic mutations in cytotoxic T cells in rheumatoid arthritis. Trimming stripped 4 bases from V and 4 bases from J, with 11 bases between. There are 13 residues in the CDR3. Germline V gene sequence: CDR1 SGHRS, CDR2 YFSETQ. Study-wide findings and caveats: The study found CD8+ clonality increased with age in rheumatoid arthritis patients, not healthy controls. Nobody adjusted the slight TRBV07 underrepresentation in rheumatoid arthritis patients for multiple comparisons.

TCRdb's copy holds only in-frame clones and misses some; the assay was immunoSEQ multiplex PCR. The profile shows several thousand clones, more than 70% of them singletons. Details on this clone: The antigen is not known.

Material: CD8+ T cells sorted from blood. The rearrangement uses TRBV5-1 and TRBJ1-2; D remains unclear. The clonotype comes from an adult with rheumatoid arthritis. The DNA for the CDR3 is TGCGCCAGCAGCCCGGCGGCCGGCTATGGCTACACCTTC. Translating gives CASSPAAGYGYTF.